This is a list of T cell receptor beta chains from one sample in a study of T cells in Graves' hyperthyroidism and ophthalmopathy. MiXCR was run by TCRdb on the multiplex PCR reads, yielding one entry per CDR3 protein. The sample includes 700,000 to 850,000 distinct CDR3 sequences, around a third of them seen just once. The material sequenced was blood. The receptors here all came from a middle-aged woman with Graves' hyperthyroidism. Both conserved end residues are part of each CDR3. The order of the fields is J gene, V gene, clone size, D gene, CDR3 DNA, CDR3 protein. The D gene is left open where the match is weak. The size entry is marked missing in some rows and otherwise reads once, few, many or a size class.

TRBJ2-1	TRBV29-1	NA	NA	TGCAGCGTTGAAGAGGGCCATGAAGGGGATGAGCAGTTCTTC	CSVEEGHEGDEQFF
TRBJ2-7	TRBV9	few	TRBD2	TGTGCCAGCAGCCCGCTCGGGGGGGGTTACGAGCAGTACTTC	CASSPLGGGYEQYF
TRBJ1-1	TRBV25-1	many	NA	TGTGCCAGCAGACGGAACACTGAAGCTTTCTTT	CASRRNTEAFF
TRBJ2-7	TRBV7-8	NA	TRBD2	TGTGCCAGCAGCTTAGTAGCGGGGCAGGTCTACGAGCAGTACTTC	CASSLVAGQVYEQYF
TRBJ1-2	TRBV2	many	NA	TGTGCCAGCACCGACAGTTGGCTCTTGGGCTACACCTTC	CASTDSWLLGYTF
TRBJ2-7	TRBV7-2	NA	TRBD1	TGTGCCAGCAGCTCTTCGACAGGGACAGGGGAGCAGTACTTC	CASSSSTGTGEQYF
TRBJ1-4	TRBV14	few	NA	TGTGCCAGCAGCCAAATTTGGGACCCCGACGAAAAACTGTTTTTT	CASSQIWDPDEKLFF
TRBJ1-2	TRBV4-1	few	NA	TGCGCCAGCAGCCAAGAGGGCGGACTGATAAACTATGGCTACACCTTC	CASSQEGGLINYGYTF
TRBJ1-1	TRBV19	many	NA	TGTGCCAGTAGTTTCGGGGAGGGCACTGAAGCTTTCTTT	CASSFGEGTEAFF
TRBJ2-7	TRBV7-4	NA	TRBD2	TGTGCCAGCAGTCCGGGACTAGCTGACGCCTACGAGCAGTACTTC	CASSPGLADAYEQYF